This is a list of T cell receptor beta chains from one sample in a study of monozygotic twins with inflammatory bowel disease. TCRdb derives one entry per CDR3 protein from the 5' RACE reads, leaving out DNA. Its clone listing holds about 450,000 distinct CDR3 sequences. Sequenced sample: blood. The source of these receptors is a human donor with ulcerative colitis or Crohn's disease, or a healthy co-twin of an affected twin (not recorded which). Each CDR3 is given with its conserved first and last residue.

V gene: TRBV24-1
J gene: TRBJ2-1
CDR3 protein: CATSDLDGRGANEQFF

V gene: TRBV7-9
J gene: TRBJ1-1
CDR3 protein: CASSLETREAFF

V gene: TRBV20-1
J gene: TRBJ2-1
CDR3 protein: CSPLGLAGVGAYNEQFF

V gene: TRBV14
J gene: TRBJ2-1
CDR3 protein: CASSRGLGYEQFF

V gene: TRBV7-2
J gene: TRBJ2-2
CDR3 protein: CASSLGLAGGQDGELFF

V gene: TRBV25-1
J gene: TRBJ1-4
CDR3 protein: CASSEQVFEKLFF

V gene: TRBV29-1
J gene: TRBJ2-1
CDR3 protein: CSVESSNEQFF

V gene: TRBV7-9
J gene: TRBJ2-2
CDR3 protein: CASSPSPQGASGELFF

V gene: TRBV28
J gene: TRBJ2-6
CDR3 protein: CASSLSGVAGANVLTF

V gene: TRBV7-2
J gene: TRBJ1-5
CDR3 protein: CASSISSGWGQPQHF

V gene: TRBV20-1
J gene: TRBJ2-7
CDR3 protein: CSATPGPTDEQYF

V gene: TRBV27
J gene: TRBJ1-2
CDR3 protein: CASSLTRGRGYTF

V gene: TRBV5-1
J gene: TRBJ1-1
CDR3 protein: CASSVSGVNTEAFF

V gene: TRBV7-9
J gene: TRBJ2-5
CDR3 protein: CASSPRQVPYQETQYF